The next 10 T cell receptor beta chains were all read from a single sample in a study of T cells in Graves' hyperthyroidism and ophthalmopathy. RNA transcripts served as the template for amplifying TCR beta CDR3 regions. In the first-round RT-PCR of the TCR CDR3, the HTBI primer set was used. MiXCR, applied by TCRdb to the multiplex PCR reads, yields one record per CDR3 protein. The sample contains some 620,000 distinct CDR3 sequences, 15% to 20% of which appear only once. The sequenced sample was blood. The receptor set was obtained from a woman in her 30s with Graves' hyperthyroidism.

At least ten counts were recorded for this clonotype. The chain couples TRBV7-2 to TRBJ2-7; D call uncertain. The CDR3 has 13 amino acids. Germline values: CDR1 SGHTA, CDR2 FQGNSA. Deletions cut 5 bases from V and 1 base from J, with 9 bases between. The CDR3 sequence: CASSNSGSYEQYF. CDR3 nucleotides: TGTGCCAGCAGCAATAGTGGTTCCTACGAGCAGTACTTC.

This clonotype was seen ten or more times. J is TRBJ1-1 and V is TRBV2, with 10 bases lining up with TRBD1. CDR3 length: 13 amino acids. The trim removed 6 bases at V and 5 bases at J, leaving 3 bases unmatched. Germline V CDR1 and CDR2: SNHLY, FYNNEI. The CDR3 DNA follows: TGTGCCAGCAGGGAGGACAGGGGGACTGAAGCTTTCTTT. Protein sequence: CASREDRGTEAFF.

This clonotype has more than one count but fewer than ten. V gene TRBV6-2 or TRBV6-3 combines with J gene TRBJ2-7; 7 bases are shared with TRBD2. This CDR3 contains 15 residues. Germline assignment: CDR1 MNHEY and CDR2 SVGEGT. V dropped 4 bases and J dropped 5; count of bases not matched to a gene: 11. The CDR3 DNA reads as TGTGCCAGCAGTTCTGGGGCGGGAGCGAGAAACGAGCAGTACTTC. It translates to CASSSGAGARNEQYF.

In its sample, this clonotype was seen a few times. V and J are TRBV27 and TRBJ1-5; 8 nucleotides match TRBD1. CDR3 length equals 17 residues. The V gene's germline CDR1 is MNHEY and CDR2 SMNVEV (reference sequence). Trimming at V came to 5 bases and at J to 6 bases, leaving 15 bases not matched to a gene. The CDR3 nucleotides read TGTGCCAGCAGTAATGAGAGCAGGGGGCGATGGATTCAGCCCCAGCATTTT. Its protein product is CASSNESRGRWIQPQHF.

This clonotype was recorded once. With a much larger clone just one base away, this may be a read error. CDR3 in amino acids: CASSLDFQLREIQYF. The CDR3 nucleotides are TGTGCCAGCAGCTTAGATTTTCAGCTACGAGAGATCCAGTACTTC. This sequence joins TRBV11-2 and TRBJ2-5, with no clear D. Germline V lookup: CDR1 SGHAT, CDR2 FQNNGV. This CDR3 spans 15 amino acids.

In its sample, this clonotype was seen many times. V usage is TRBV12-3 or TRBV12-4 and J usage is TRBJ1-4; maybe TRBD1 (6 bases). Trimming left V 4 bases short and J 8 bases short, with 11 bases between. CDR3 length: 13 amino acids. Here the CDR3 DNA reads TGTGCCAGCAGTTCCGCAGGGGAAGAAAAACTGTTTTTT. It translates to CASSSAGEEKLFF.

Many counts were recorded for this clonotype. J is TRBJ2-7 and V is TRBV30, with 8 nucleotides matching TRBD2. The V segment lost 2 bases and the J segment 0 bases; nucleotides outside the gene matches: 6. This CDR3 is built from 15 residues. Germline CDR1 is GTSNPN and CDR2 is SVGIG (reference sequence). The CDR3 DNA sequence: TGTGCCTGGAGTCTAGCGGGCGGTAGCTCCTACGAGCAGTACTTC. Translated: CAWSLAGGSSYEQYF. The full variable domain, in which reference TRBV30 and TRBJ2-7 provide the parts outside the CDR3, is SQTIHQWPATLVQPVGSPLSLECTVEGTSNPNLYWYRQAAGRGLQLLFYSVGIGQISSEVPQNLSASRPQDRQFILSSKKLLLSDSGFYLCAWSLAGGSSYEQYFGPGTRLTVT.

The chain links TRBV29-1 to TRBJ2-3; 11 positions match TRBD2. The V segment lost 7 bases and the J segment 5 bases; nucleotides outside the gene matches: 8. Germline values: CDR1 SQVTM, CDR2 ANQGSEA. The CDR3 loop spans 14 amino acids. DNA of the CDR3: TGCAGCGCCCCCATAGCGGGAGGGGGAGATACGCAGTATTTT. Encoded protein: CSAPIAGGGDTQYF.

This clonotype was found many times. The chain is built from TRBV18 and TRBJ1-5; D remains ambiguous. Germline assignment: CDR1 KGHSH and CDR2 LQKENI. V was trimmed by 5 bases and J by 4 bases, leaving 12 bases between them. CDR3 length equals 14 residues. This chain's CDR3 is CASSLTPHNQPQHF. The DNA of the CDR3 is TGTGCCAGCTCATTGACCCCCCATAATCAGCCCCAGCATTTT.

This clonotype was counted between two and nine times. The chain uses TRBV10-3 and TRBJ2-1, with D perhaps TRBD2 (7 bases). The length of the CDR3 is 14 residues. Trimming took 6 bases from V and 2 from J, leaving 11 bases between them. Germline V gene lookup returns CDR1 ENHRY and CDR2 SYGVKD. As DNA, the CDR3 is TGTGCCATCAGCGAGGGGGGGGCCTACAATGAGCAGTTCTTC. Residues: CAISEGGAYNEQFF.